This TCR beta chain comes out of a study of blood T cells in healthy people across ages. Looking at the study overall: The template switching approach captured approximately one barcoded beta molecule for every two T cells. Study conclusions and caveats: The diversity estimates, figures obtained from one million T cells, were considered underestimates.

A J-beta primer mix and a sample-barcoded 5' primer were used in a second PCR of roughly 7 to 12 cycles. Every cDNA molecule bore a tag from a template-switch adaptor containing 12 random nucleotides. In TCRdb, the 5' RACE reads were re-called with MiXCR into one record per CDR3 protein. This table holds 1.5 million or so distinct CDR3 sequences, approximately 38% found once. Only one count was recorded for this clonotype. Its antigen is not known. Trimming took off 6 bases at V and 2 bases at J, with 10 bases between the two ends. CDR3 length equals 13 residues. CDR1 and CDR2 from the germline V gene are MNHNS and SASEGT. Donors ranged from roughly 6 to 90 years old and were healthy Caucasians in Russia.

The rearrangement joins TRBV6-1 to TRBJ1-2; D gene unclear. The sequenced sample consisted of blood. This TCR was recovered from a woman between 18 and 29 years old in good health. CDR3 in amino acids: CASSFDINYGYTF. The CDR3 nucleotides are TGTGCCAGCAGCTTCGACATAAACTATGGCTACACCTTC.